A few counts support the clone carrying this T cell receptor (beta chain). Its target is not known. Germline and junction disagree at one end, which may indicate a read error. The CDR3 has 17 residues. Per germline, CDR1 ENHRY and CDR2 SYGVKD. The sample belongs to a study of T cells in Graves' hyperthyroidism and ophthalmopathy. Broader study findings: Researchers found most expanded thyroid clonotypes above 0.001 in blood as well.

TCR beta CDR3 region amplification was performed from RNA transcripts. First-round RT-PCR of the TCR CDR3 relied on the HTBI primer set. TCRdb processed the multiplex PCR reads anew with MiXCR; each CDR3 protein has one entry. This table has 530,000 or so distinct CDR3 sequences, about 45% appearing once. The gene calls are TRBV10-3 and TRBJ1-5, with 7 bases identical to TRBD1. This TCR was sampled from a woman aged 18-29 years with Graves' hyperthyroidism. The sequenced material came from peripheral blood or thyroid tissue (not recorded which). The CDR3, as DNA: TGTGCCAGCAGTGAGGAAATTCACAGGGGCGGCAATCAGCCCCAGCATTTT. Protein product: CASSEEIHRGGNQPQHF.